These T cell receptor beta chains were read from a single sample in a study of molecular identifiers for immune sequencing clone quantification. TCRdb processed the PCR reads anew with MiXCR; each CDR3 protein has one entry. This table holds roughly 630,000 distinct CDR3 sequences, around 25% found once. The source material was naive CD8+ T cells from blood, with Jurkat cell RNA spiked in. All receptors derive from a human donor in good health. Some libraries in this study had Jurkat cell RNA spiked in. The CDR3 runs from the conserved cysteine through the conserved F or W. D genes are given only for firm matches. Size tells how often a clone was seen (once, few, many) or the class of an expanded clone, and some rows leave it out.

cdr3_aa: CATSPGQGTAYEQYF
cdr3_nt: TGTGCCACCAGCCCTGGACAGGGAACCGCCTACGAGCAGTACTTC
j_call: TRBJ2-7
clone_size: few
v_call: TRBV27
d_call: TRBD1

cdr3_aa: CASSWGQETQYF
cdr3_nt: TGTGCCAGCAGTTGGGGCCAAGAGACCCAGTACTTC
j_call: TRBJ2-5
clone_size: many
v_call: TRBV6-6
d_call: -

cdr3_aa: CSARFEGQGVTEAFF
cdr3_nt: TGCAGTGCTAGATTCGAAGGACAGGGGGTTACTGAAGCTTTCTTT
j_call: TRBJ1-1
clone_size: -
v_call: TRBV20-1
d_call: TRBD1

cdr3_aa: CSAKGQAPYEQYF
cdr3_nt: TGCAGTGCAAAGGGACAGGCTCCCTACGAGCAGTACTTC
j_call: TRBJ2-7
clone_size: many
v_call: TRBV20-1
d_call: TRBD1

cdr3_aa: CASSLNRANYGYTF
cdr3_nt: TGTGCCAGCTCACTAAACAGGGCTAACTATGGCTACACCTTC
j_call: TRBJ1-2
clone_size: once
v_call: TRBV18
d_call: -

cdr3_aa: CVSSQDTGVPNYGYTF
cdr3_nt: TGCGTCAGCAGCCAAGACACAGGGGTCCCGAACTATGGCTACACCTTC
j_call: TRBJ1-2
clone_size: -
v_call: TRBV4-1
d_call: TRBD1

cdr3_aa: CSADETSGSPYEQYF
cdr3_nt: TGCAGTGCTGACGAGACTAGCGGGAGTCCCTACGAGCAGTACTTC
j_call: TRBJ2-7
clone_size: few
v_call: TRBV20-1
d_call: TRBD2

cdr3_aa: CACSLSLRANQPQHF
cdr3_nt: TGTGCCTGCAGTTTATCGCTGAGGGCCAATCAGCCCCAGCATTTT
j_call: TRBJ1-5
clone_size: -
v_call: TRBV27
d_call: -

cdr3_aa: CASSFGTFKADTQYF
cdr3_nt: TGTGCCAGCAGTTTCGGGACTTTCAAAGCAGATACGCAGTATTTT
j_call: TRBJ2-3
clone_size: many
v_call: TRBV27
d_call: -

cdr3_aa: CASSQPDGQSYGYAF
cdr3_nt: TGTGCCAGCAGCCAACCGGACGGACAGTCCTATGGCTACGCCTTC
j_call: TRBJ1-2
clone_size: few
v_call: TRBV3-1
d_call: -

cdr3_aa: CSANSPRAMHHEQYF
cdr3_nt: TGCAGTGCCAACTCCCCGCGGGCGATGCACCACGAGCAGTACTTC
j_call: TRBJ2-7
clone_size: -
v_call: TRBV20-1
d_call: -

cdr3_aa: CASSIMGQGYQPQHF
cdr3_nt: TGTGCCAGTAGTATAATGGGACAGGGATACCAGCCCCAGCATTTT
j_call: TRBJ1-5
clone_size: -
v_call: TRBV19
d_call: TRBD1

cdr3_aa: CASSQERSGGLREYF
cdr3_nt: TGTGCCAGCAGCCAAGAACGGTCGGGGGGCCTCCGCGAGTACTTC
j_call: TRBJ2-7
clone_size: -
v_call: TRBV3-2
d_call: -

cdr3_aa: CASSSQAGGSYEQYF
cdr3_nt: TGTGCCAGCAGCTCCCAAGCGGGGGGGTCCTACGAGCAGTACTTC
j_call: TRBJ2-7
clone_size: few
v_call: TRBV7-8
d_call: TRBD2

cdr3_aa: CASSLGGSGVLGEQYF
cdr3_nt: TGTGCCAGCAGTTTAGGCGGTAGCGGCGTCCTAGGCGAGCAGTACTTC
j_call: TRBJ2-7
clone_size: many
v_call: TRBV12-3/TRBV12-4
d_call: -

cdr3_aa: CASSASGRALAGTQYF
cdr3_nt: TGTGCCAGCAGTGCTAGCGGGAGGGCCCTCGCAGGTACGCAGTATTTT
j_call: TRBJ2-3
clone_size: -
v_call: TRBV6-5
d_call: TRBD2

cdr3_aa: CASSEAVQGQGQETQYF
cdr3_nt: TGTGCCAGCAGTGAAGCCGTACAGGGCCAGGGACAGGAGACCCAGTACTTC
j_call: TRBJ2-5
clone_size: many
v_call: TRBV6-1
d_call: TRBD1

cdr3_aa: CASSVADGNYEQYF
cdr3_nt: TGTGCCAGCAGCGTAGCTGACGGAAACTACGAGCAGTACTTC
j_call: TRBJ2-7
clone_size: -
v_call: TRBV9
d_call: -

cdr3_aa: CASLGDGAYQETQYF
cdr3_nt: TGTGCCTCGCTCGGCGACGGTGCGTACCAAGAGACCCAGTACTTC
j_call: TRBJ2-5
clone_size: -
v_call: TRBV11-2
d_call: -

cdr3_aa: CASSYRGLEPQHF
cdr3_nt: TGTGCCAGCTCCTACAGGGGGCTGGAGCCCCAGCATTTT
j_call: TRBJ1-5
clone_size: many
v_call: TRBV6-5
d_call: TRBD1

cdr3_aa: CAWSTGQGANEQYF
cdr3_nt: TGTGCCTGGAGTACCGGACAGGGGGCCAACGAGCAGTACTTC
j_call: TRBJ2-7
clone_size: many
v_call: TRBV30
d_call: TRBD1

cdr3_aa: CAWSVQTSTDTQYF
cdr3_nt: TGTGCCTGGAGTGTACAAACTAGCACAGATACGCAGTATTTT
j_call: TRBJ2-3
clone_size: many
v_call: TRBV30
d_call: -

cdr3_aa: CASSRGKSSYEQYF
cdr3_nt: TGTGCCAGCAGCCGGGGTAAGAGCTCCTACGAGCAGTACTTC
j_call: TRBJ2-7
clone_size: many
v_call: TRBV9
d_call: -

cdr3_aa: CASSCRENTEAFF
cdr3_nt: TGTGCCAGCAGCTGCCGGGAGAACACTGAAGCTTTCTTT
j_call: TRBJ1-1
clone_size: once
v_call: TRBV7-3
d_call: -

cdr3_aa: CASSGGLAVRDEQFF
cdr3_nt: TGTGCCAGCAGCGGGGGACTAGCGGTGCGGGATGAGCAGTTCTTC
j_call: TRBJ2-1
clone_size: once
v_call: TRBV5-3
d_call: TRBD2

cdr3_aa: CASSQTAALAGVSYEQYF
cdr3_nt: TGCGCCAGCAGCCAAACGGCCGCCTTAGCGGGGGTTTCCTACGAGCAGTACTTC
j_call: TRBJ2-7
clone_size: -
v_call: TRBV4-3
d_call: TRBD2

cdr3_aa: CASLPLCGGAFQETQYF
cdr3_nt: TGTGCCAGCTTACCTCTGTGTGGGGGAGCCTTCCAAGAGACCCAGTACTTC
j_call: TRBJ2-5
clone_size: -
v_call: TRBV5-3
d_call: -

cdr3_aa: CASTDGLAATPSLGANVLTF
cdr3_nt: TGTGCCAGCACCGATGGACTAGCTGCAACCCCCTCTCTCGGGGCCAACGTCCTGACTTTC
j_call: TRBJ2-6
clone_size: many
v_call: TRBV6-8
d_call: TRBD2